The 24 T cell receptor beta chains in this list originate from one sample, sequenced in a study of vaccination effects on CD4 cells after COVID-19. This table comes from immunoSEQ multiplex PCR, and its TCRdb copy is limited to in-frame clones, with some not included. The table records about 38,000 clones, roughly 80% of them present only once. No antigens are known for them. Cells that had been cultured for 9 to 10 days were the source of isolated CD4+ T cells. Sequencing used CD4+ T cells from PBMCs cultured without peptide, obtained before COVID-19 vaccination. The receptors derive from a human donor who received a COVID-19 vaccine.

This clone was found once. The V gene is TRBV6-5, the J gene TRBJ2-2; unclear D gene. The CDR3 covers 14 residues. Trimming cost V 8 bases and J 5 bases, with 15 bases left between them. In germline, CDR1 is MNHEY, CDR2 SVGAGI. The CDR3 bases are TGTGCCAGCCATGGGCCTCTGGGAACCGGGGAGCTGTTTTTT. Translating it yields CASHGPLGTGELFF.

The chain links TRBV7-9 to TRBJ1-2; the D gene is possibly TRBD1 (5 bases). The V end was cut by 8 bases, the J end by 5 bases, with 15 bases between. Germline CDR1 is SEHNR and CDR2 is FQNEAQ (reference sequence). The length of the CDR3 is 13 residues. In nucleotides, the CDR3 is TGTGCCAGCTCGACCGGGGCGGGATATGGCTACACCTTC. Translation gives CASSTGAGYGYTF.

This sequence joins TRBV9 and TRBJ1-2, with D unclear. The CDR3 has 14 residues. V was trimmed by 4 bases and J by 4 bases, leaving 14 bases between them. Per the germline V gene, CDR1 is SGDLS and CDR2 is YYNGEE. The CDR3 spells CASSPTTGPYGYTF. As DNA, the CDR3 is TGTGCCAGCAGCCCTACGACTGGTCCCTATGGCTACACCTTC.

The chain links TRBV23-1 to TRBJ1-1, with 8 bases identical to TRBD1. TRBV23-1 is an open reading frame, and its role is uncertain. The J segment lost 1 base and the V segment lost 0 bases, leaving 7 bases of the junction unmatched. The CDR3 spans 17 residues. CDR3 region: CASSQSIRGLTNTEAFF. In DNA form, the CDR3 reads TGCGCCAGCAGTCAATCGATCAGGGGGCTTACGAACACTGAAGCTTTCTTT.

The CDR3 sequence is CASSLSTGRYEQYV. The CDR3 region has the DNA TGTGCCAGCTCACTATCGACAGGGAGATACGAGCAGTACGTC. This rearrangement joins TRBV18 to TRBJ2-7; 7 bases are a match to TRBD1. The CDR3 loop spans 14 amino acids. In germline, CDR1 is KGHSH, CDR2 LQKENI. V lost 4 bases, J lost 4 bases, and 7 bases stayed unmatched.

The chain links TRBV4-2 to TRBJ2-1; 7 bases fit TRBD2. CDR1 LGHNA and CDR2 YNFKEQ come from the germline V gene. CDR3 length: 16 amino acids. Trimming removed 1 base from V and 4 bases from J; junction bases left unmatched: 7. CDR3 residues: CASSQVLGTTYNEQFF. The CDR3 DNA follows: TGTGCCAGCAGCCAAGTACTTGGGACTACTTACAATGAGCAGTTCTTC.

This clone was seen a handful of times. The gene calls are TRBV3-1 (or the pseudogene TRBV3-2) and TRBJ1-5; perhaps TRBD1 as D (6 bases). The CDR3 is 15 residues long. V lost 0 bases, J lost 7 bases, and 13 bases lay in between. Germline V gives CDR1 LGHDT, CDR2 YNNKEL (reference sequence). The DNA of the CDR3 is TGTGCCAGCAGCCAAGATCCAGGGGTCCGACAGCCCCAGCATTTT. Protein product: CASSQDPGVRQPQHF.

J is TRBJ1-4 and V is TRBV7-8; TRBD1 agrees at 8 bases. V dropped 5 bases and J dropped 7; count of bases not matched to a gene: 6. The CDR3 runs to 14 residues. The V gene's germline CDR1 is SGHVS and CDR2 FQNEAQ. The CDR3 here is CASSPRTGSEKLFF. DNA of the CDR3: TGTGCCAGCAGCCCCCGGACAGGGAGTGAAAAACTGTTTTTT.

The V gene is TRBV19, the J gene TRBJ1-5; 8 bases fit TRBD1. The CDR3 spans 16 residues. J was trimmed by 4 bases and V by 5 bases; bases with no gene match: 10. CDR1 is LNHDA and CDR2 is SQIVND in the germline V gene (reference sequence). For the CDR3, the DNA is TGTGCCAGTAGTGCCATCCCGGACAGGGCGAATCAGCCCCAGCATTTT. It specifies CASSAIPDRANQPQHF.

V is TRBV2 and J is TRBJ2-6, with D possibly matching TRBD2 (6 bases). CDR1 and CDR2 from the germline V gene are SNHLY and FYNNEI. CDR3 length equals 17 residues. The V end lost 3 bases, the J end lost 0 bases, and 12 bases lay between the germline ends. This CDR3 reads CASSDWGGSSGANVLTF. The CDR3 nucleotides read TGTGCCAGCAGTGACTGGGGAGGAAGCTCTGGGGCCAACGTCCTGACTTTC.

In DNA, the CDR3 is TGTGCCAGCAGTCCCCGGGGACTCGGGGTAGCCAAAAACATTCAGTACTTC. Translated: CASSPRGLGVAKNIQYF. This chain connects TRBV28 to TRBJ2-4, with D possibly TRBD2 on 6 matching bases. Germline V gene data show CDR1 as MDHEN and CDR2 as SYDVKM. Between the trimmed V and J ends, which lost 5 bases and 0 bases, there was a span of 17 bases. The CDR3 is 17 residues long.

The chain uses TRBV7-2 and TRBJ2-5; D possibly corresponds to TRBD1 (7 bases). The V end was cut by 2 bases, the J end by 5 bases, with 9 bases between. This CDR3 is 13 amino acids long. Germline loops: CDR1 SGHTA, CDR2 FQGNSA. The CDR3 sequence is CASSLSGGETQYF. CDR3 DNA: TGTGCCAGCAGCTTATCAGGGGGGGAGACCCAGTACTTC.

The chain's CDR3 is CASSYEGGSQPQHF. The CDR3, as DNA: TGTGCCAGCAGTTACGAGGGGGGAAGTCAGCCCCAGCATTTT. This chain links TRBV6-6 with TRBJ1-5; perhaps TRBD1 as D (6 bases). CDR1 and CDR2 (germline): MNHNY, SVGAGI (reference sequence). V dropped 2 bases and J dropped 6 bases, with 11 bases sitting between them. The CDR3 length is 14 residues.

This chain connects TRBV5-1 to TRBJ1-5; TRBD1 might be the D (5 bases). The germline V gene encodes CDR1 SGHRS and CDR2 YFSETQ. The CDR3 length is 13 residues. The germline V and J ends were trimmed by 4 bases and 2 bases, with 7 bases remaining between them. The CDR3 DNA reads TGCGCCAGCAGCCGGGGCGGCAATCAGCCCCAGCATTTT. Its protein is CASSRGGNQPQHF. Full variable domain (missing parts from reference TRBV5-1 and TRBJ1-5): KAGVTQTPRYLIKTRGQQVTLSCSPISGHRSVSWYQQTPGQGLQFLFEYFSETQRNKGNFPGRFSGRQFSNSRSEMNVSTLELGDSALYLCASSRGGNQPQHFGDGTRLSIL.

The chain combines TRBV1 with TRBJ2-1; the tabulated D call, TRBD1, remains unverified against the DNA. TRBV1 is flagged as a pseudogene. The CDR3 loop spans 11 amino acids. Here the CDR3 DNA reads TGCACCAGCAGCCAAGGGCTTCGGCAGTTCTTC. It translates to CTSSQGLRQFF.

The V call is TRBV7-2, the J call TRBJ1-4; 9 nucleotides align to TRBD1. V lost 4 bases, J lost 7 bases, and 4 bases stayed unmatched. The V gene's germline CDR1 is SGHTA and CDR2 FQGNSA. The CDR3 is 14 residues long. The CDR3 bases are TGTGCCAGCAGCTCGGACAGGGGATCTGAAAAACTGTTTTTT. This encodes CASSSDRGSEKLFF.

The rearrangement joins TRBV29-1 to TRBJ2-3; possible D gene TRBD1, 6 bases. V was pared by 7 bases and J by 0 bases, with 14 bases between. The CDR3 covers 14 residues. The germline CDR1 and CDR2 sequences are SQVTM and ANQGSEA. The CDR3 DNA is TGCAGCGCCCCCGGACAGAAAAGCACAGATACGCAGTATTTT. It codes for CSAPGQKSTDTQYF.

The chain uses TRBV6-5 and TRBJ1-4; D remains unclear. Trimming pared 6 bases from V and 8 bases from J, leaving 13 bases between. Germline loops: CDR1 MNHEY, CDR2 SVGAGI. The CDR3 has 13 amino acids. This CDR3 is CASRSGGSEKLFF. CDR3 DNA: TGTGCCAGCAGGTCAGGAGGCAGCGAAAAACTGTTTTTT.

The V gene is TRBV5-4, the J gene TRBJ2-5, with TRBD1 matching over 9 bases. Germline assignment: CDR1 SGHNT and CDR2 YYREEE (reference sequence). This CDR3 region has 14 residues. J was trimmed by 5 bases and V by 2 bases; bases with no gene match: 4. The chain's CDR3 is CASSLQGAGETQYF. DNA of the CDR3: TGTGCCAGCAGCTTACAGGGGGCCGGGGAGACCCAGTACTTC.

The rearrangement links TRBV18 to TRBJ1-5; D is uncertain. Germline-derived CDR1 and CDR2 are KGHSH and LQKENI. Trimming shortened V by 2 bases and J by 5 bases, and 10 bases separated the two germline ends. This CDR3 is 14 amino acids long. CDR3 DNA sequence: TGTGCCAGCTCACCAGCCCCGGCCCATCAGCCCCAGCATTTT. This encodes CASSPAPAHQPQHF.

This chain links TRBV27 with TRBJ2-2, with D uncertain. Germline assignment: CDR1 MNHEY and CDR2 SMNVEV (reference sequence). V was pared by 4 bases and J by 7 bases, with 10 bases between. The CDR3 consists of 13 residues. DNA for the CDR3: TGTGCCAGCAGTTATTTGGGGTACGGGGAGCTGTTTTTT. Translated: CASSYLGYGELFF.

The rearrangement uses TRBV6-5 and TRBJ1-4; tentatively, D is TRBD1 (6 bases). V was cut by 0 bases and J by 7 bases, with 12 bases left in between. CDR1 is MNHEY, CDR2 SVGAGI, per germline. The CDR3 covers 15 residues. In DNA form, the CDR3 reads TGTGCCAGCAGTTACTCGATACAGGGAGGTGAAAAACTGTTTTTT. It is translated as CASSYSIQGGEKLFF.

The chain carries TRBV19 and TRBJ2-1, with TRBD2 matching 9 bases. The trim removed 3 bases at V and 7 bases at J, leaving 7 bases unmatched. This CDR3 comprises 15 residues. CDR1 and CDR2 (germline): LNHDA, SQIVND (reference sequence). In DNA, the CDR3 is TGTGCCAGTAGTATTGGCGGGGGGGCGGGTAATGAGCAGTTCTTC. Encoded protein: CASSIGGGAGNEQFF.

The chain is built from TRBV5-4 and TRBJ2-1; TRBD1 aligns across 7 bases. With 0 bases clipped from V and 10 bases from J, the junction kept 1 base outside the gene matches. CDR3 length equals 12 residues. The V gene's germline CDR1 is SGHNT and CDR2 YYREEE (reference sequence). The CDR3 DNA is TGTGCCAGCAGCTTGGTACAGGGGGAGCAGTTCTTC. Its translation is CASSLVQGEQFF.